These 14 T cell receptor beta chains were all obtained from the same sample, sequenced in a study of CD8+CD57+ T cells in acquired aplastic anemia. TCR beta VDJ combinations and CDR3 sequences were profiled from genomic DNA. TCRdb re-called the reads with MiXCR, one entry per CDR3 protein. The sample records around 170,000 distinct CDR3 sequences, around 43% being singletons. Sequencing involved patients with CD8+CD57+ cell expansion previously shown by flow cytometry. Sequenced input: sorted CD4+, CD8+, or CD8+CD57+ T cells (not recorded which) from PBMCs. Source of these receptors: a human donor with aplastic anemia.

A remark on this clonotype: This clone may be a read error of a much larger clone one base away. This chain joins TRBV20-1 and TRBJ1-2, with D perhaps matching TRBD1 (5 bases). Trimming pared 1 base from V and 7 bases from J, leaving 16 bases between. There are 14 residues in the CDR3. From germline, CDR1 is DFQATT and CDR2 SNEGSKA (reference sequence). The CDR3 region has the DNA TGCAGTGCTAGAGGGCAGGGCCTTTATGGTGGCTACACCTTC. Translation gives CSARGQGLYGGYTF.

This chain links TRBV5-1 with TRBJ2-7; 7 positions agree with TRBD1. Trimming cost V 0 bases and J 3 bases; bases outside gene matches: 6. This CDR3 has 15 residues. CDR1 is SGHRS, CDR2 YFSETQ, per germline. The CDR3 sequence is CASSLGQGVRYEQYF. In nucleotides, the CDR3 is TGCGCCAGCAGCTTGGGACAGGGTGTTCGCTACGAGCAGTACTTC.

This clonotype has at least ten counts. This chain links TRBV7-2 with TRBJ1-2; possible D gene TRBD1, 5 bases. Trimming shortened V by 2 bases and J by 5 bases, and 15 bases separated the two germline ends. This CDR3 has 15 amino acids. Germline values: CDR1 SGHTA, CDR2 FQGNSA. This CDR3 reads CASSLRWRDPYGYTF. In DNA, the CDR3 is TGTGCCAGCAGCTTACGGTGGAGGGACCCTTATGGCTACACCTTC.

V usage is TRBV6-5 and J usage is TRBJ1-1; TRBD1 might be the D (6 bases). V dropped 0 bases and J dropped 5 bases, with 16 bases sitting between them. This CDR3 spans 16 amino acids. The germline V gene has CDR1 MNHEY and CDR2 SVGAGI. In nucleotides, the CDR3 is TGTGCCAGCAGTTACTCGAGCGGGGGGCGGAGGACTGAAGCTTTCTTT. Amino acids: CASSYSSGGRRTEAFF.

This clonotype was recorded a few times. The chain combines TRBV29-1 with TRBJ2-3; D is possibly TRBD2 (7 bases). V was pared by 6 bases and J by 6 bases, with 16 bases between. This CDR3 region has 13 residues. Germline V gene data show CDR1 as SQVTM and CDR2 as ANQGSEA. The DNA for the CDR3 is TGCAGCGTCTACTTACAGGGAGGGGATACGCAGTATTTT. Its protein is CSVYLQGGDTQYF.

The rearrangement uses TRBV29-1 and TRBJ1-2, with 12 bases identical to TRBD1. The V gene's germline CDR1 is SQVTM and CDR2 ANQGSEA. J lost 8 bases, V lost 6 bases, and 13 bases had no gene match. This CDR3 is 15 amino acids long. CDR3 sequence (DNA): TGCAGCGTGAAGTCCGGGACAGGGGGCCTGGGGGGCTACACCTTC. Protein sequence: CSVKSGTGGLGGYTF. Variable domain in full (rest from reference TRBV29-1 and TRBJ1-2): SAVISQKPSRDICQRGTSLTIQCQVDSQVTMMFWYRQQPGQSLTLIATANQGSEATYESGFVIDKFPISRPNLTFSTLTVSNMSPEDSSIYLCSVKSGTGGLGGYTFGSGTRLTVV.

In its sample, this clonotype was seen many times. The J gene is TRBJ2-5, the V gene TRBV7-6; 7 bases agree with TRBD1. The junction had 8 bases not matched to a gene; V was cut back by 5 bases and J by 5 bases. The CDR3 spans 14 residues. Germline V gene data show CDR1 as SGHVS and CDR2 as FNYEAQ. CDR3 residues: CASSPTGLVETQYF. Written as DNA, the CDR3 is TGTGCCAGCAGCCCGACAGGGCTGGTGGAGACCCAGTACTTC.

This clonotype was picked up a small number of times. The chain combines TRBV5-4 with TRBJ1-2; unclear D gene. The CDR3 has 14 amino acids. Deletions cut 3 bases from V and 3 bases from J, with 12 bases between. Looked up from germline, CDR1 is SGHNT and CDR2 is YYREEE (reference sequence). DNA of the CDR3: TGTGCCAGCAGCTCTGGTTCCGCGGACTATGGCTACACCTTC. This encodes CASSSGSADYGYTF. The full variable domain, in which reference TRBV5-4 and TRBJ1-2 provide the parts outside the CDR3, is ETGVTQSPTHLIKTRGQQVTLRCSSQSGHNTVSWYQQALGQGPQFIFQYYREEENGRGNFPPRFSGLQFPNYSSELNVNALELDDSALYLCASSSGSADYGYTFGSGTRLTVV.

In this sample, this clonotype turned up a few times. This may be a read error: a much more frequent sequence differs by one nucleotide. The chain couples TRBV5-1 to TRBJ1-2; 10 nucleotides agree with TRBD1. The junction had 10 bases not matched to a gene; V was cut back by 3 bases and J by 8 bases. The CDR3 runs to 15 residues. In germline, CDR1 is SGHRS, CDR2 YFSETQ. CDR3 DNA sequence: TGCGCCAGCAGCTCTGACAGGGGGCACCTGTTCGGCTACACCTTC. Encoded protein: CASSSDRGHLFGYTF.

In this sample, this clonotype turned up many times. This chain joins TRBV6-2 or TRBV6-3 and TRBJ1-1, with 7 bases fitting TRBD1. Germline V lookup: CDR1 MNHEY, CDR2 SVGEGT. The trim removed 6 bases at V and 7 bases at J, leaving 8 bases unmatched. The CDR3 is made up of 13 amino acids. CDR3 in DNA: TGTGCCAGCAGGCATCCGGGACAGCTTGAAGCTTTCTTT. Translation: CASRHPGQLEAFF.

The chain is built from TRBV15 and TRBJ2-7, with TRBD1 as a possible D gene (5 bases). Germline V CDR1 and CDR2: LNHNV, YYDKDF (reference sequence). V was shortened by 6 bases and J by 2 bases, with 11 bases between the two germline ends. The length of the CDR3 is 13 residues. CDR3 DNA: TGTGCCACCAGGAGACAGTCGACCTACGAGCAGTACTTC. This translates into CATRRQSTYEQYF.

This clonotype was counted ten times or more. This chain links TRBV11-2 with TRBJ2-1; D perhaps matches TRBD1 (5 bases). Germline V gives CDR1 SGHAT, CDR2 FQNNGV. This CDR3 comprises 16 residues. Trimming took 5 bases from V and 5 from J, leaving 19 bases between them. CDR3 nucleotides: TGTGCCAGCAGCGGTGCAGGGTACTCTCCTCACAATGAGCAGTTCTTC. Its translation: CASSGAGYSPHNEQFF. Full variable domain (remainder filled in from reference TRBV11-2 and TRBJ2-1): EAGVAQSPRYKIIEKRQSVAFWCNPISGHATLYWYQQILGQGPKLLIQFQNNGVVDDSQLPKDRFSAERLKGVDSTLKIQPAKLEDSAVYLCASSGAGYSPHNEQFFGPGTRLTVL.

This clonotype was picked up a small number of times. The chain employs TRBV5-4 and TRBJ2-1; 10 bases are a match to TRBD2. Germline trimming cut 3 bases from V and 12 bases from J; bases unmatched to any gene: 9. Germline V gene sequence: CDR1 SGHNT, CDR2 YYREEE (reference sequence). There are 14 residues in the CDR3. As DNA, the CDR3 is TGTGCCAGCAGCTCCGGACTAGCGGAAGGCGCGCAGTTCTTC. Residues: CASSSGLAEGAQFF.

This clonotype was counted many times. A read error may produce the germline difference seen at one junction end. The chain links TRBV7-9 to TRBJ1-3; D is unclear. Germline CDR1 reads SEHNR; CDR2 reads FQNEAQ (reference sequence). CDR3 length: 14 amino acids. The chain's CDR3 is CASSLAVGGNTIYF. Written as DNA, the CDR3 is TGTGCCAGCAGTTTAGCGGTTGGAGGAAACACCATATATTTT.